The rows below give T cell receptor beta chains drawn from one sample of a study of OX40 agonist ivuxolimab in advanced cancers. The repertoire was sequenced with immunoSEQ multiplex PCR; TCRdb's copy has only in-frame clones and lacks some. Of tens of thousands of clones listed, about four fifths are singletons. The sample here was CD4+ or CD8+ T cells sorted from blood, taken in a trial of the OX40 agonist ivuxolimab. These receptors were obtained from an adult with an advanced solid tumor such as melanoma, head and neck, liver or kidney cancer. Both conserved end residues are trimmed from each CDR3. Each record gives: V gene, CDR3 protein.

v_gene: TRBV4-1; CDR3aa: ASSQVQEDTQY
v_gene: TRBV4-2; CDR3aa: ASRSGPGELF
v_gene: TRBV6-5; CDR3aa: ASSWGNSNQPQH
v_gene: TRBV30; CDR3aa: AWSGRLAASSYNEQF
v_gene: TRBV25-1; CDR3aa: ASSETASSYEQY
v_gene: TRBV18; CDR3aa: ASSPRNDGYT
v_gene: TRBV18; CDR3aa: ASSPLHAYEAYNEQF
v_gene: TRBV7-2; CDR3aa: ASSPSGGALTGELF
v_gene: TRBV21-1; CDR3aa: ASSRKLDRGHTEAF
v_gene: TRBV6-5; CDR3aa: ASSSNRETQY
v_gene: TRBV18; CDR3aa: ASSLTQGLWTGELF
v_gene: TRBV6-6; CDR3aa: ASSYGTEAF
v_gene: TRBV6-6; CDR3aa: ASRGRSSGNTIY
v_gene: TRBV30; CDR3aa: AWRTRQGTEAF
v_gene: TRBV5-4; CDR3aa: ASNPDGTGLYGYT
v_gene: TRBV19; CDR3aa: ASSIDRLAGVDNEQF
v_gene: TRBV5-1; CDR3aa: ASSLAAGKLTPLH
v_gene: TRBV7-6; CDR3aa: ASSLTGSGNTIY